The entry below gives a single T cell receptor (beta chain) sequence along with its context. Its antigen is not known. These data belong to a study of cytomegalovirus exposure and HLA in healthy donors. Points from the study as a whole: While the bulk of TCR sequences proved rare, some public TCRs turned up in many donors.

The germline V gene encodes CDR1 MDHEN and CDR2 SYDVKM. Trimming pared 6 bases from V and 6 bases from J, leaving 17 bases between. The CDR3 has 14 amino acids. The PCR used 60 Vbeta and 13 Jbeta primers. Clones were read by immunoSEQ multiplex PCR, and TCRdb kept only the in-frame ones, dropping some. The table shows roughly 140,000 clones, with 75% to 90% occurring only once. The sequencing sample was made of PBMCs. This sequence was found in a man between 35 and 55 years old in good health and CMV-seronegative. This chain joins TRBV28 and TRBJ1-1; TRBD1 might be the D (5 bases). The CDR3 sequence is CASSLLGGFAEAFF. In DNA form, the CDR3 reads TGTGCCAGCAGCCTGTTGGGGGGGTTCGCTGAAGCTTTCTTT.